The T cell receptor (beta chain) described here comes from a study of memory CD4+ T cells and cytomegalovirus serostatus. TCRdb's table, derived via immunoSEQ multiplex PCR, lists solely in-frame clones and lacks some. The table lists 41,000 or so clones, more than 75% of them singletons, with approximately 0.8% in the top ten. Single viable CD3+CD4+CD8-CD45RO+ cells were sorted as the memory CD4+ T cells. This CDR3 comprises 14 residues. Unmatched junction bases numbered 7, after V lost 5 bases and J lost 7 bases. CDR1 and CDR2 (germline): SGHTA, FQGTGA. The sequenced sample consisted of memory CD4+ T cells from blood. The gene calls are TRBV7-3 and TRBJ2-2, with 7 positions matching TRBD1. The sequence was obtained from an adult in good health and CMV-seronegative. The CDR3 loop reads CASSRGGSDGELFF. The CDR3 DNA sequence: TGTGCCAGCAGCCGAGGGGGCTCTGACGGGGAGCTGTTTTTT.